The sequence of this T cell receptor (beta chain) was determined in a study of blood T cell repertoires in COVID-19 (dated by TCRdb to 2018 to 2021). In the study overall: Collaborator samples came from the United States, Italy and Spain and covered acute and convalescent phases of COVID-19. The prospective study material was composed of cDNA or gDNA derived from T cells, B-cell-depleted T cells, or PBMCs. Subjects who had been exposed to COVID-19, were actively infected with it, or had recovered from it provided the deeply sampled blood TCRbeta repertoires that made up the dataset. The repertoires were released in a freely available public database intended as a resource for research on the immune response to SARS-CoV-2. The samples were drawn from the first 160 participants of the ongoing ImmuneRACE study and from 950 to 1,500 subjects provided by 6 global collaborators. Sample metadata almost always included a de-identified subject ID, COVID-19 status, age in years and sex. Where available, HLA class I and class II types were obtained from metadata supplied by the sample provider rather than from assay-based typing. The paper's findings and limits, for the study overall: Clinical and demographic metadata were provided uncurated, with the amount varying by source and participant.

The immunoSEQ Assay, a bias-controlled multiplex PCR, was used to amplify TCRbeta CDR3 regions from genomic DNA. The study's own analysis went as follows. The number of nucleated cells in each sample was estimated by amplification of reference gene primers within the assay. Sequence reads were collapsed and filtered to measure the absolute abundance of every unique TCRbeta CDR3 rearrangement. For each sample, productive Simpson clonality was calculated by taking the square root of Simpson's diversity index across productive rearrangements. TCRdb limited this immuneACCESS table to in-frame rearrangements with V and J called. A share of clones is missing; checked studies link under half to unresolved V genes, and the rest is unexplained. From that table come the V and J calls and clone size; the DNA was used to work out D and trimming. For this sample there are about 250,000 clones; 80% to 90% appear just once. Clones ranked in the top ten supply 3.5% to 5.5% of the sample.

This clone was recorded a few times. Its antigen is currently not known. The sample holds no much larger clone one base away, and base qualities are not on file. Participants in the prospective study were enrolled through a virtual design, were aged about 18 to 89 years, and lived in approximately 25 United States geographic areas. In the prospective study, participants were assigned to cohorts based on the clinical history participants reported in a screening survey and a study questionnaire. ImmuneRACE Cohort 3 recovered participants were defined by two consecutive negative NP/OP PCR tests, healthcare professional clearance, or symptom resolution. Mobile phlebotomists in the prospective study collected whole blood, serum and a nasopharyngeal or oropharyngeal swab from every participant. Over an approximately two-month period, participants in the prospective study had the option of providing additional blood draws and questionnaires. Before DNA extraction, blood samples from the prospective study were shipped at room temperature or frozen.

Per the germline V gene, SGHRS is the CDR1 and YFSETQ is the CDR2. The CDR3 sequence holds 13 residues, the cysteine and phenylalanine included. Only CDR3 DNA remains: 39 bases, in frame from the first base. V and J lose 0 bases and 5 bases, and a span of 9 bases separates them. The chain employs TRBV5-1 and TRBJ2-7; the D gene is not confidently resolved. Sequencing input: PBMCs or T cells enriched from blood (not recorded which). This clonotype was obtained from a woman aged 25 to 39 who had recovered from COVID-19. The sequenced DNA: TGCGCCAGCAGCTTGGACAGATGGGACGAGCAGTACTTC. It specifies CASSLDRWDEQYF.